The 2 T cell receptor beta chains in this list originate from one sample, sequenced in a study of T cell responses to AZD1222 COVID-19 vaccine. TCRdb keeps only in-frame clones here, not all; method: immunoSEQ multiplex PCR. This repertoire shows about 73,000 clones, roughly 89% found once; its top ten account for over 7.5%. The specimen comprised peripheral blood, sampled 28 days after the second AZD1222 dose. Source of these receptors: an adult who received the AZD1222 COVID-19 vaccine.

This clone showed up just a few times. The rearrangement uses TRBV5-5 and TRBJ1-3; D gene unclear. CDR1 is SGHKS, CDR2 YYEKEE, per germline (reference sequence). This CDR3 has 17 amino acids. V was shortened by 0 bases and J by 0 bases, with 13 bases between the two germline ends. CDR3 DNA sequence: TGTGCCAGCAGCTTGGTCTTGGCAGGCTTCTCTGGAAACACCATATATTTT. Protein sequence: CASSLVLAGFSGNTIYF.

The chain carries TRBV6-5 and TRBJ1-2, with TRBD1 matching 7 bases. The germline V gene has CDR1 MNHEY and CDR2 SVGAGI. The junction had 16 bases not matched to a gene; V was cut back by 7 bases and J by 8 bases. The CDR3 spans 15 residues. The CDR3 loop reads CASKKPGDRENGYTF. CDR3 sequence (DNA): TGTGCCAGCAAAAAACCTGGAGACAGGGAGAACGGCTACACCTTC.